The T cell receptor beta chain under discussion was sequenced for a study of regulatory T cells in long-lasting Graves disease. Looked up from germline, CDR1 is MDHEN and CDR2 is SYDVKM. CDR3 length: 13 amino acids. Trimming removed 4 bases from V and 4 bases from J, with 10 bases in between. The TCR beta library used iRepertoire HTBI primers with Arm-PCR amplification of CDR3. TCRdb processed the multiplex PCR reads anew with MiXCR; each CDR3 protein has one entry. This table holds approximately 400,000 distinct CDR3 sequences, around 16% found once. Study-wide results and limits: Study of thyroid tissue was not done, with only peripheral blood studied. Fewer public clonotypes were shared by new patients (966) than by persistent patients (around 2,800).

This clonotype was counted at least ten times. The antigen is unknown. Time point given: newly diagnosed GD, antithyroid drugs for less than 3 months. PBMCs were the source of the RNA used for TCR sequencing. Tubes containing EDTA received roughly 10 milliliters of drawn peripheral blood. The starting material was peripheral blood mononuclear cells (PBMCs), obtained at new diagnosis, from a patient treated with antithyroid drugs. This TCR came from a female donor with Graves disease. The rearrangement links TRBV28 to TRBJ1-2, with a possible D match to TRBD1 (6 bases). The CDR3 reads CASSSEDSYGYTF. CDR3 DNA sequence: TGTGCCAGCAGTTCTGAGGACAGCTATGGCTACACCTTC.